These T cell receptor beta chains were read from a single sample in a study of control samples from healthy donors and cancer patients. The assay was immunoSEQ multiplex PCR, and TCRdb's table has in-frame clones only and misses some. The table includes approximately 52,000 clones, about 90% detected once. The sample was PBMCs. These receptor sequences come from a man in his fifties or sixties with head and neck cancer. Both conserved end residues are part of each CDR3. The D gene is left open where the match is weak. Rows give clone size only sometimes, using once, few, many, or a class for an expanded clone.

V gene,D gene,J gene,clone size,CDR3 DNA,CDR3 protein
TRBV6-6,TRBD2,TRBJ2-3,.,TGTGCCAGCAGTTACCAGGGCGGGAGGACAGATACGCAGTATTTT,CASSYQGGRTDTQYF
TRBV3-1/TRBV3-2,.,TRBJ2-1,.,TGTGCCAGCAGCCCGGGCGAATGGGGGAAGTTCTTC,CASSPGEWGKFF
TRBV7-9,TRBD1,TRBJ1-5,few,TGTGCCAGCACCAAGACAGGGGTTAATCAGCCCCAGCATTTT,CASTKTGVNQPQHF
TRBV27,.,TRBJ2-7,.,TGTGCCAGCAGTTTTCGGATTAGCTCCTACGAGCAGTACTTC,CASSFRISSYEQYF
TRBV24-1,.,TRBJ1-3,.,TGTGCCACCAGTGAGTCAGGGAGGGGAAACACCATATATTTT,CATSESGRGNTIYF
TRBV6-1,.,TRBJ1-1,.,TGTGCCAGCAGTGAAGCTTTGCGGCAGTCCCCTGAAGCTTTCTTT,CASSEALRQSPEAFF
TRBV5-1,.,TRBJ1-3,.,TGCGCCAGCAGAATATTGGCAGGGCCTTTCTCTGGAAACACCATATATTTT,CASRILAGPFSGNTIYF
TRBV18,.,TRBJ2-3,.,TGTGCCAGTTCGACGTTAGGGGATACAGATACGCAGTATTTT,CASSTLGDTDTQYF
TRBV3-1/TRBV3-2,TRBD2,TRBJ2-3,.,TGTGCCAGCAGTCGCACTAGCGGGGGTTCCAAGCGAGATACGCAGTATTTT,CASSRTSGGSKRDTQYF
TRBV6-5,TRBD1,TRBJ2-7,.,TGTGCCAGCAGCGCCTCCGGACAGGGCTACGAGCAGTACTTC,CASSASGQGYEQYF